This entry concerns a single T cell receptor beta chain. What it binds is unknown. The source of the sample is a study of T cell repertoires in cytomegalovirus infection. About the research overall: Based on public TCR beta signatures, there were indications of CMV infection and of a matching HLA type. Points from the study as a whole: Using cumulative public TCR beta family frequency, the authors identified those who carried CMV together with the relevant HLA. The ex vivo response showed dominance by HLA-C-restricted CMV-specific TCR beta clonotypes.

Using its own MiXCR run on the reads, TCRdb lists one record per CDR3 protein. This table holds around 740,000 distinct CDR3 sequences, less than 40% found once. V was pared by 1 base and J by 0 bases, with 9 bases between. Germline CDR1 and CDR2: LNHDA and SQIVND (reference sequence). The CDR3 is 15 residues long. The TCR sequence derives from a human donor in good health (CMV status not recorded). Some clones in this sample may be carry-over from other donors' samples. The sample comprised PBMCs. The chain links TRBV19 to TRBJ1-1; D is possibly TRBD1 (5 bases). The CDR3 loop reads CASSIAAGMNTEAFF. For the CDR3, the DNA is TGTGCCAGTAGTATAGCTGCAGGGATGAACACTGAAGCTTTCTTT.